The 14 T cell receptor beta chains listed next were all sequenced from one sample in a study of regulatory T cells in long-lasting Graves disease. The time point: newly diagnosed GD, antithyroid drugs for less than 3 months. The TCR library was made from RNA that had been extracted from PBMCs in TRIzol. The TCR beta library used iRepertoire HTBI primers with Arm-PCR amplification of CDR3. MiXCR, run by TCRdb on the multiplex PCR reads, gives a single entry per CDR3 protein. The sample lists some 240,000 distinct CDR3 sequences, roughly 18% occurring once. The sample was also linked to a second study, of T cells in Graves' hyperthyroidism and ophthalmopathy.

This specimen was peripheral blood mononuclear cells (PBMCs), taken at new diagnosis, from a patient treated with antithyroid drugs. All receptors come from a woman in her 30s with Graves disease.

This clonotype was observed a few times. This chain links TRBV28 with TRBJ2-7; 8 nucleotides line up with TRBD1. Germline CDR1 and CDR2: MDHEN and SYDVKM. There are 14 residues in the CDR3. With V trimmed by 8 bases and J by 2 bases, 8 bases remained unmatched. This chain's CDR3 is CASSQGDKPYEQYF. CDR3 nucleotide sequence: TGTGCCAGCTCACAGGGGGATAAACCCTACGAGCAGTACTTC.

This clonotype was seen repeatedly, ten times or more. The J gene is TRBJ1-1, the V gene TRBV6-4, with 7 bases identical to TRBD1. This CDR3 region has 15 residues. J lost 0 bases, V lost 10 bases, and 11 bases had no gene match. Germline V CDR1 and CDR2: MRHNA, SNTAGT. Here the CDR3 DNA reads TGTGCCACTGGACAGGAAGTTTGGATGAACACTGAAGCTTTCTTT. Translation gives CATGQEVWMNTEAFF.

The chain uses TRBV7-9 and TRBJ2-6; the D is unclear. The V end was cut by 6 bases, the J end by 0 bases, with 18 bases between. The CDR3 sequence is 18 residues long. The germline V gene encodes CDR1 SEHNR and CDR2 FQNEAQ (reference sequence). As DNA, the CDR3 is TGTGCCAGCAGTCCAAGTCGGGTCCTTGGCTCTGGGGCCAACGTCCTGACTTTC. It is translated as CASSPSRVLGSGANVLTF.

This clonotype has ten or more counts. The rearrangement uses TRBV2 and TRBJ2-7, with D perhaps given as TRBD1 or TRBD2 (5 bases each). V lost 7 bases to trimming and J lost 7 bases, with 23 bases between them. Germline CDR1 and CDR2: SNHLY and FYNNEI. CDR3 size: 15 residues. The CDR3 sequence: CASIPGAGRASEQYF. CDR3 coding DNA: TGTGCCAGCATCCCCGGGGCAGGGCGTGCCTCTGAGCAGTACTTC.

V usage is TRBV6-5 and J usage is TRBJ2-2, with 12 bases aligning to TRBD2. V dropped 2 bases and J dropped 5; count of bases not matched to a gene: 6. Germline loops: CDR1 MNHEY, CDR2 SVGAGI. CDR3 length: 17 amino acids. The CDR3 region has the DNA TGTGCCAGCAGTTACGGACTAGCGGGGAGAGGAACCGGGGAGCTGTTTTTT. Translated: CASSYGLAGRGTGELFF.

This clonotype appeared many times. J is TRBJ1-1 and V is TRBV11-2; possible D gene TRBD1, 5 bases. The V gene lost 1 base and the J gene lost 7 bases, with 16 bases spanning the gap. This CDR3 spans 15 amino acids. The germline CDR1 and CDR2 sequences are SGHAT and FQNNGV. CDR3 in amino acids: CASSLGAGRVSEAFF. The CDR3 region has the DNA TGTGCCAGCAGCTTAGGGGCAGGGAGGGTGAGTGAAGCTTTCTTT.

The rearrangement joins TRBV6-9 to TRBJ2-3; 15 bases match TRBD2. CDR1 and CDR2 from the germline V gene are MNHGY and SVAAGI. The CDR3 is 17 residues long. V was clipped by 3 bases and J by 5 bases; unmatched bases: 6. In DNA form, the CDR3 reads TGTGCCAGCAGTTACGGACTAGCGGGGGGGCGTGGAGATACGCAGTATTTT. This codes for CASSYGLAGGRGDTQYF.

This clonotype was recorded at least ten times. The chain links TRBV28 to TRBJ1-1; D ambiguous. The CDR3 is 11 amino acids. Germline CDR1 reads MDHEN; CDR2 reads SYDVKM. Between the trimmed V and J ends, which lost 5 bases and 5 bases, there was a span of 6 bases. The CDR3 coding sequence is TGTGCCAGCAGTGACCGTACTGAAGCTTTCTTT. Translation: CASSDRTEAFF.

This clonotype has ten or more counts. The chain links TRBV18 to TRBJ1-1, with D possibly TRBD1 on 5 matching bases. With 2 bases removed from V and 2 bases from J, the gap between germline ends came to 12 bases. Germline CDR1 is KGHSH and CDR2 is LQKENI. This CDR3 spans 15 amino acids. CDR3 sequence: CASSPGGLINTEAFF. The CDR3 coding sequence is TGTGCCAGCTCACCAGGGGGACTTATAAACACTGAAGCTTTCTTT. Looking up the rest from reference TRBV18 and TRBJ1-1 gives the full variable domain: NAGVMQNPRHLVRRRGQEARLRCSPMKGHSHVYWYRQLPEEGLKFMVYLQKENIIDESGMPKERFSAEFPKEGPSILRIQQVVRGDSAAYFCASSPGGLINTEAFFGQGTRLTVV.

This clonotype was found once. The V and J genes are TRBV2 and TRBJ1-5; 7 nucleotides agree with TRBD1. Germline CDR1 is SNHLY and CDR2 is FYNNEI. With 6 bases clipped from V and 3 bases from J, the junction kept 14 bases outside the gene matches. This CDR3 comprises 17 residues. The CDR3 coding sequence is TGTGCCAGCAGAGACAGGGCGGGCCAGGGTTCCAATCAGCCCCAGCATTTT. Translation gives CASRDRAGQGSNQPQHF.

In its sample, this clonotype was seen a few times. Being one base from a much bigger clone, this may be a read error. The CDR3 DNA follows: TGTGCCAGCAGACCCCGTCAGAGGAGATCCTACGAGCAGTACTTC. It yields the protein CASRPRQRRSYEQYF. The rearrangement uses TRBV6-1 and TRBJ2-7; D unresolved. The CDR3 totals 15 residues. V was pared by 6 bases and J by 1 base, with 16 bases between. Germline values: CDR1 MNHNS, CDR2 SASEGT.

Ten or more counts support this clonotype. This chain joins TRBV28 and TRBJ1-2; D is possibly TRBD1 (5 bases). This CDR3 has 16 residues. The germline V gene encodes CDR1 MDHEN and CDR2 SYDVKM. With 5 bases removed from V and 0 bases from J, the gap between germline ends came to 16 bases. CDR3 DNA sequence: TGTGCCAGCAGTGTATCGACAGTTCACCCTAACTATGGCTACACCTTC. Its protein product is CASSVSTVHPNYGYTF.

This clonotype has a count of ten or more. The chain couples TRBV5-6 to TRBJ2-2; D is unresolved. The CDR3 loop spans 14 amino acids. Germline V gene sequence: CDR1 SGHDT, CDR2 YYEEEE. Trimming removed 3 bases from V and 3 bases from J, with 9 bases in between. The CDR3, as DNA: TGTGCCAGCAGCTCCTGGGCGGACACCGGGGAGCTGTTTTTT. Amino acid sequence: CASSSWADTGELFF.

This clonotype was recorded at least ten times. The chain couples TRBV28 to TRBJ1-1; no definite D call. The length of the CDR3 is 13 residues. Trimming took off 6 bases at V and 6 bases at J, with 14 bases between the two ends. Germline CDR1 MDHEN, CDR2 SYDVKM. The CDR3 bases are TGTGCCAGCAGGGAAGAATTTGTCGCTGAAGCTTTCTTT. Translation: CASREEFVAEAFF.